This entry describes one TCR beta chain. This record belongs to a study of blood T cell repertoires in COVID-19. Overall study: Samples came from the United States, Italy and Spain, spanning acute and convalescent COVID-19. T cells, B-cell-depleted T cells, or PBMCs supplied cDNA or gDNA.

Recruited during active infection, patients (from Seattle) were subsequently followed longitudinally. CDR1 and CDR2 (germline): MGHRA, YSYEKL. Trimming at V came to 0 bases and at J to 7 bases, leaving 7 bases not matched to a gene. The CDR3 runs 15 residues. The authors' processing: Nucleated cell number was recorded as an estimate derived from reference gene primer amplification. Sequenced by immunoSEQ multiplex PCR; TCRdb stores in-frame clones only, minus some. V, J and clone size were drawn from that table, and D and trimming were deduced from the DNA. The sample has about 270,000 clones, around 90% seen once; the top ten hold 2% to 3%.

Sequencing used peripheral blood. This chain uses TRBV4-1 with TRBJ2-7; 9 bases map to TRBD1. The receptor's source is a person aged 18 to 35 with COVID-19, enrolled during active disease. The CDR3 DNA reads TGCGCCAGCAGCCAAGAGAATGACAGGGGGGATGAGCAGTACTTC. Encoded protein: CASSQENDRGDEQYF.